This T cell receptor beta chain was observed in a study of post-analysis software for immune sequencing data. Study overall: Courses of disease covered relapsing-remitting, secondary progressive and progressive-relapsing multiple sclerosis. Regarding the study as a whole: Several TRBV segments, TRBV5-6, TRBV5-1 and TRBV20-1 among them, were found more frequent in patients than controls.

Sequencing libraries made from TCR beta cDNA carried unique molecular identifiers. Each sample of roughly 0.9 to 11 million input T cells yielded 500,000 or so cDNA molecules, so each molecule approximated one T cell. TCRdb re-called the PCR reads with MiXCR, one entry per CDR3 protein. The repertoire holds fewer than 850,000 distinct CDR3 sequences, with approximately 30% as singletons. V was clipped by 3 bases and J by 2 bases, with 11 bases between them. CDR3 length: 15 residues. From germline, CDR1 is DFQATT and CDR2 SNEGSKA (reference sequence). Comments on this clonotype: Its cognate antigen is unknown.

Input material: blood. The sequence came from a girl aged 10-17 years with multiple sclerosis. V usage is TRBV20-1 and J usage is TRBJ2-6; TRBD1 might be the D (6 bases). The CDR3 DNA reads TGCAGTGCTAGGGGCTACAGGGCTGGGGCCAACGTCCTGACTTTC. This encodes CSARGYRAGANVLTF.